This TCR beta chain was identified in a study of Ad26.COV2.S vaccination and SARS-CoV-2 variants. Broader study findings: There was a possibility that the TCR breadth and depth analyses underestimated total T cell responses. Vaccinees reportedly had broad spike-specific CD8+ and CD4+ T cell responses. While placebo recipients had lower spike-specific TCR breadth, vaccine recipients had more. Comparable non-spike TCR breadth was observed in vaccine and placebo recipients.

Of note for this clone: Its target is unknown.

The table came from immunoSEQ multiplex PCR; TCRdb's copy has only in-frame clones and leaves some out. The sample has more than 150,000 clones; roughly nine tenths are singletons. V lost 1 base to trimming and J lost 0 bases; unmatched junction nucleotides: 3. Per the germline V gene, CDR1 is SGHNT and CDR2 is YYREEE (reference sequence). This CDR3 contains 15 residues. The V and J genes are TRBV5-4 and TRBJ2-7, with 8 bases fitting TRBD2. This clonotype was sampled from a human donor who had recovered from COVID-19. The specimen was peripheral blood, collected after recovery from COVID-19. The CDR3, as DNA: TGTGCCAGCAGCTTGAAGCGGGAGACCTCCTACGAGCAGTACTTC. Protein: CASSLKRETSYEQYF.